Listed below are T cell receptor beta chains from one sample, sequenced in a study of radiation and T cells in renal cell carcinoma. Sequencing used immunoSEQ multiplex PCR; TCRdb keeps in-frame clones, though not all of them. Of 95,000 to 150,000 clones in the sample, 81% were seen once. The sample in question was blood, obtained from a patient whose treatment included radiotherapy and nephrectomy. The receptors come from a man in his fifties or sixties with renal cell carcinoma. CDR3s include the opening cysteine and the closing phenylalanine or tryptophan. D genes are given only for firm matches. Some rows mark clone size as missing; the rest say once, few, many or name a class of expanded clone.

D: TRBD1
J: TRBJ2-5
size: .
V: TRBV5-4
length: 13
DNA: TGTGCCAGCAGTAGGGGGCAGCAAGAGACCCAGTACTTC
CDR3: CASSRGQQETQYF

D: .
J: TRBJ2-7
size: once
V: TRBV27
length: 14
DNA: TGTGCCAGCAGTCTCCGAAGTGGTTTCATCGAGCAGTACTTC
CDR3: CASSLRSGFIEQYF

D: TRBD2
J: TRBJ2-5
size: .
V: TRBV19
length: 15
DNA: TGTGCCAGTAGTGCGAGACGCGGGGGGGAAGAGACCCAGTACTTC
CDR3: CASSARRGGEETQYF

D: .
J: TRBJ1-1
size: .
V: TRBV6-5
length: 15
DNA: TGTGCCAGCAAACTTGGACAGACTCCGAACACTGAAGCTTTCTTT
CDR3: CASKLGQTPNTEAFF

D: TRBD2
J: TRBJ2-1
size: few
V: TRBV5-1
length: 13
DNA: TGCGCCAGCAGCCAAACATTAGCGGGAACTCGATTCTTC
CDR3: CASSQTLAGTRFF

D: .
J: TRBJ2-3
size: .
V: TRBV10-1
length: 17
DNA: TGCGCCAGCAGTGAGTCGAGTCCAGGCGGGGGCACAGATACGCAGTATTTT
CDR3: CASSESSPGGGTDTQYF

D: TRBD1
J: TRBJ1-2
size: .
V: TRBV4-1
length: 13
DNA: TGCGCCAGCAGCCCCGGGACAGGGGGTGGCTACACCTTC
CDR3: CASSPGTGGGYTF

D: .
J: TRBJ2-7
size: once
V: TRBV6-4
length: 10
DNA: TGTGCCAGCAGTGTCTACGAGCAGTACTTC
CDR3: CASSVYEQYF

D: TRBD2
J: TRBJ2-1
size: .
V: TRBV5-1
length: 15
DNA: TGCGCCAGCAGCTCGGGGACTAGCGGGGGTAATGAGCAGTTCTTC
CDR3: CASSSGTSGGNEQFF

D: TRBD1
J: TRBJ1-2
size: .
V: TRBV6-5
length: 13
DNA: TGTGCCAGCAGTTACCGGGACAGCTATGGCTACACCTTC
CDR3: CASSYRDSYGYTF

D: .
J: TRBJ2-7
size: .
V: TRBV30
length: 12
DNA: TGTGCCTGGAGTGTAAAGGGGAACGAGCAGTACTTC
CDR3: CAWSVKGNEQYF

D: .
J: TRBJ2-3
size: few
V: TRBV5-1
length: 15
DNA: TGCGCCAGCAGCGTCGAAGGCACCAGCACAGATACGCAGTATTTT
CDR3: CASSVEGTSTDTQYF

D: TRBD1
J: TRBJ1-4
size: .
V: TRBV5-1
length: 14
DNA: TGCGCCAGCAGCCTGGGACAGATAAATGAAAAACTGTTTTTT
CDR3: CASSLGQINEKLFF

D: .
J: TRBJ1-6
size: .
V: TRBV5-1
length: 15
DNA: TGCGCCAGCAGCTTGGACAGGCCAGGAAATTCACCCCTCCACTTT
CDR3: CASSLDRPGNSPLHF

D: .
J: TRBJ1-1
size: .
V: TRBV5-1
length: 14
DNA: TGCGCCAGCAGCTCGGGGACCCCGAACACTGAAGCTTTCTTT
CDR3: CASSSGTPNTEAFF

D: .
J: TRBJ1-2
size: .
V: TRBV5-1
length: 15
DNA: TGCGCCAGCAGCGGAACAGGGAATACCGGCTATGACTACACCTTC
CDR3: CASSGTGNTGYDYTF

D: TRBD1
J: TRBJ2-7
size: .
V: TRBV6-6
length: 15
DNA: TGTGCCAGCAGTTACCGGGACAGGGCAAACCACGAGCAGTACTTC
CDR3: CASSYRDRANHEQYF

D: .
J: TRBJ2-2
size: .
V: TRBV7-9
length: 12
DNA: TGTGCCAGCAGCTTTTGGGTCGGGGAGCTGTTTTTT
CDR3: CASSFWVGELFF

D: TRBD1
J: TRBJ1-1
size: .
V: TRBV28
length: 16
DNA: TGTGCCAGCAGTCGATGGGACAGGATGACGGAGGCTGAAGCTTTCTTT
CDR3: CASSRWDRMTEAEAFF

D: .
J: TRBJ2-2
size: .
V: TRBV28
length: 12
DNA: TGTGGGAGCGGGCCGGGGACCGGGGAGCTGTTTTTT
CDR3: CGSGPGTGELFF